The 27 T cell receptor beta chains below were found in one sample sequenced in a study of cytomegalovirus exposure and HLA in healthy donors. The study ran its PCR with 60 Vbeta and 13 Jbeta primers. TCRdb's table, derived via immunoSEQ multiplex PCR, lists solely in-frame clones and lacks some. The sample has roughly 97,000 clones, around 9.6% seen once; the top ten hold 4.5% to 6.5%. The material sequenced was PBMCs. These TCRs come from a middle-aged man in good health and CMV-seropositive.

CDR3 nucleotide sequence: TGTGCCAGCAGACGGGTCCCGGAGGCAGATACGCAGTATTTT. Translated: CASRRVPEADTQYF. V and J are TRBV27 and TRBJ2-3, with D perhaps TRBD2 (5 bases). Germline V gene sequence: CDR1 MNHEY, CDR2 SMNVEV (reference sequence). The length of the CDR3 is 14 residues. The V gene lost 6 bases and the J gene lost 4 bases, with 14 bases spanning the gap.

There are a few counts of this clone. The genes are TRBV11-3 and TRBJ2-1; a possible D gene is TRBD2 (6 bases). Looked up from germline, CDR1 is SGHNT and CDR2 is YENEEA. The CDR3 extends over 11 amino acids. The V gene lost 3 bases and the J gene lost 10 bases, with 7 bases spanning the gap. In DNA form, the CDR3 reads TGTGCCAGCAGCTTGGGGGGAGAGCAGTTCTTC. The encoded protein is CASSLGGEQFF.

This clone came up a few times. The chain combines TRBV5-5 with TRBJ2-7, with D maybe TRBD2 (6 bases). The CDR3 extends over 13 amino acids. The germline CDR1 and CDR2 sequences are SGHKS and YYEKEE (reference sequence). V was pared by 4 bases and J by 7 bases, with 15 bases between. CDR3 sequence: CASSPYGGVEQYF. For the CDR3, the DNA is TGTGCCAGCAGCCCATATGGCGGGGTTGAGCAGTACTTC.

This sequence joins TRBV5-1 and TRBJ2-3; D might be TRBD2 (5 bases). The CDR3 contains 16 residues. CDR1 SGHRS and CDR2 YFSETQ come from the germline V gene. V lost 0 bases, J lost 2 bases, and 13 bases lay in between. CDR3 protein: CASSLALTINTDTQYF. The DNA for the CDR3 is TGCGCCAGCAGCTTGGCCTTGACTATAAACACAGATACGCAGTATTTT. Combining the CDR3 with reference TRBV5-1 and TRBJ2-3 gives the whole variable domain KAGVTQTPRYLIKTRGQQVTLSCSPISGHRSVSWYQQTPGQGLQFLFEYFSETQRNKGNFPGRFSGRQFSNSRSEMNVSTLELGDSALYLCASSLALTINTDTQYFGPGTRLTVL.

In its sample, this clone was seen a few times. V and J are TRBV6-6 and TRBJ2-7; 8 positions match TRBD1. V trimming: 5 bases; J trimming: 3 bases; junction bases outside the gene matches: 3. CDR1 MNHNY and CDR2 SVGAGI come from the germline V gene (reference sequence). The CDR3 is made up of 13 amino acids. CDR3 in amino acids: CASSRDRLYEQYF. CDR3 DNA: TGTGCCAGCAGTCGGGACAGGCTCTACGAGCAGTACTTC.

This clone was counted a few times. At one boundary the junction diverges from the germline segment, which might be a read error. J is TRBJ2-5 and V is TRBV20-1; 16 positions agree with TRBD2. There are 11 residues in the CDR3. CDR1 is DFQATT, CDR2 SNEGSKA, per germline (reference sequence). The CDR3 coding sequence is TGCAGTGCTGGGACTAGCGGGAGGGTGCACTTC. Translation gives CSAGTSGRVHF.

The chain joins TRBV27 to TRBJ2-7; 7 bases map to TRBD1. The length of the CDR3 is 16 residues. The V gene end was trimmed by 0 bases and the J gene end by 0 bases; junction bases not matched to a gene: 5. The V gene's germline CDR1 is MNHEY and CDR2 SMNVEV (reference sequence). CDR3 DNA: TGTGCCAGCAGTTTATCGAGGGGGCTACCCTCCTACGAGCAGTACTTC. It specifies CASSLSRGLPSYEQYF.

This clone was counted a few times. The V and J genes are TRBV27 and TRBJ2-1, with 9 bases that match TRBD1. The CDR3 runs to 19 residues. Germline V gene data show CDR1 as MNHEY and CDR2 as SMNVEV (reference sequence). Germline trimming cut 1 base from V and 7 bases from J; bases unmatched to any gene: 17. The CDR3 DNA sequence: TGTGCCAGCAGTTTATGGAGCCAACGGGACAGGGCTGAACCTAATGAGCAGTTCTTC. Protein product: CASSLWSQRDRAEPNEQFF.

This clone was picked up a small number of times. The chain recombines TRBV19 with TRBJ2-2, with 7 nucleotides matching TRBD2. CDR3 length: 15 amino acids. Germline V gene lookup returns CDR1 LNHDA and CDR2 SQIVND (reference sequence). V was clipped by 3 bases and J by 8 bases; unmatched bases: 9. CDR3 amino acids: CASSIQAGRWGELFF. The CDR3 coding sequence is TGTGCCAGTAGTATCCAAGCGGGGAGGTGGGGGGAGCTGTTTTTT.

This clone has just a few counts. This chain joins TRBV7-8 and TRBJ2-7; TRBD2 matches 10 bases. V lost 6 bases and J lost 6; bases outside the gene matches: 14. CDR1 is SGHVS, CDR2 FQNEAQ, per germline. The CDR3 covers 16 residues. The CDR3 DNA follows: TGTGCCAGCAGACCGTCGGGGTCAGCGGGAGGGCTCGAGCAGTACTTC. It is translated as CASRPSGSAGGLEQYF.

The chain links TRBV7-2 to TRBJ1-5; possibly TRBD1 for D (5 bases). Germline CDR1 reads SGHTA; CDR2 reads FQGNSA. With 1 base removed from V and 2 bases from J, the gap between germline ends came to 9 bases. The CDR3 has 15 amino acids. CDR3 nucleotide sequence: TGTGCCAGCAGCTTAGGAGGAGGGGGCAATCAGCCCCAGCATTTT. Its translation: CASSLGGGGNQPQHF. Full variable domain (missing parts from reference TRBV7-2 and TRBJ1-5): GAGVSQSPSNKVTEKGKDVELRCDPISGHTALYWYRQSLGQGLEFLIYFQGNSAPDKSGLPSDRFSAERTGGSVSTLTIQRTQQEDSAVYLCASSLGGGGNQPQHFGDGTRLSIL.

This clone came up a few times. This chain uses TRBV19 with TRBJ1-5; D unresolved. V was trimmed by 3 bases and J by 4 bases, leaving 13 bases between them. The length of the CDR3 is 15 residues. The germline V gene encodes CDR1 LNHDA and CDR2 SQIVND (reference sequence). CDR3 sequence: CASSMVAAINQPQHF. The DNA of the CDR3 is TGTGCCAGTAGTATGGTCGCGGCAATTAATCAGCCCCAGCATTTT.

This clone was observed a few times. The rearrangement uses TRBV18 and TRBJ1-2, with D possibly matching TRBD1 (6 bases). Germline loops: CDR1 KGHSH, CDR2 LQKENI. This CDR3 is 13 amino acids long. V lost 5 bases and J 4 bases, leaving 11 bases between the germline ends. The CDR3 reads CASSGQRIYGYTF. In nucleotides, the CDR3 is TGTGCCAGCTCAGGACAGAGAATCTATGGCTACACCTTC. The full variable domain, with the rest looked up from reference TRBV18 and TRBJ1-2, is NAGVMQNPRHLVRRRGQEARLRCSPMKGHSHVYWYRQLPEEGLKFMVYLQKENIIDESGMPKERFSAEFPKEGPSILRIQQVVRGDSAAYFCASSGQRIYGYTFGSGTRLTVV.

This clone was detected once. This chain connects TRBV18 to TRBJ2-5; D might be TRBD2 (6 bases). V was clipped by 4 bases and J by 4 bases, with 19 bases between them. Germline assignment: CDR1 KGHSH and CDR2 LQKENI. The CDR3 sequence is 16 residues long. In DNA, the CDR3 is TGTGCCAGCTCACTTGCCGGCCCCGGAGCGGGAGAGACCCAGTACTTC. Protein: CASSLAGPGAGETQYF.

The CDR3 here is CAIRKRQGVNTEAFF. CDR3 coding DNA: TGTGCCATCAGGAAAAGACAGGGGGTGAACACTGAAGCTTTCTTT. The chain uses TRBV10-3 and TRBJ1-1; 9 nucleotides line up with TRBD1. Germline V gene data show CDR1 as ENHRY and CDR2 as SYGVKD. J gave up 0 bases and V 6 bases, and 5 bases lay outside the gene matches. The CDR3 is made up of 15 amino acids.

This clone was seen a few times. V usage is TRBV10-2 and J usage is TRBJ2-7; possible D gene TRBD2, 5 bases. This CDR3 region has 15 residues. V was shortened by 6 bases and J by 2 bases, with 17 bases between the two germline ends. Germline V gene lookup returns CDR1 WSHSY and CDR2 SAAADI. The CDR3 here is CASRMGSGGAYEQYF. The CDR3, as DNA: TGCGCCAGCAGAATGGGGAGCGGAGGAGCCTACGAGCAGTACTTC.

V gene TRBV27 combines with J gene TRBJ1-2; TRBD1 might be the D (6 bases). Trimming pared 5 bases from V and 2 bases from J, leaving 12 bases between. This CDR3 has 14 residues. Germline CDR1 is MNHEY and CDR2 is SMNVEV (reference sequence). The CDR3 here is CASSPQGLNYGYTF. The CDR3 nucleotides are TGTGCCAGCAGTCCCCAGGGGCTAAACTATGGCTACACCTTC.

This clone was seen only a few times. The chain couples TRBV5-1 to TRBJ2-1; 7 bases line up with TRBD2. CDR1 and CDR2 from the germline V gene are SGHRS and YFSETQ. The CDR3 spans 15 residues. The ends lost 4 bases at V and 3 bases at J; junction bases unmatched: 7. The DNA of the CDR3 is TGCGCCAGCAGCCCGGGACTAATGGGCTACAATGAGCAGTTCTTC. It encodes CASSPGLMGYNEQFF.

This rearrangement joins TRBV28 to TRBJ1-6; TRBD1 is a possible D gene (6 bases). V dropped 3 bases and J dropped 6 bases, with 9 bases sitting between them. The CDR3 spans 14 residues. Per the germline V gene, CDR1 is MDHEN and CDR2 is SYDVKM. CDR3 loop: CASSFPRGNSPLHF. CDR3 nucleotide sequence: TGTGCCAGCAGTTTCCCCAGGGGTAATTCACCCCTCCACTTT.

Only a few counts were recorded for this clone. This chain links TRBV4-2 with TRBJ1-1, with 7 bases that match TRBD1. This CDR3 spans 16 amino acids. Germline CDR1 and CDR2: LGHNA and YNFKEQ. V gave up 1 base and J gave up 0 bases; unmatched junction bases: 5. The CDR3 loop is CASSQVTGNMNTEAFF. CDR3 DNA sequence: TGTGCCAGCAGCCAAGTGACAGGGAACATGAACACTGAAGCTTTCTTT.

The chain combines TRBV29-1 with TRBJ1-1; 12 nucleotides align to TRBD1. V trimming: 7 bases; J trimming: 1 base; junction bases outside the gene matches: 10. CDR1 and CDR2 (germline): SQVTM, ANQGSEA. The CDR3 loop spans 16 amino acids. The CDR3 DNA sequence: TGCAGCGCCCTCAGGGACAGGGGGCGTCGGAACACTGAAGCTTTCTTT. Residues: CSALRDRGRRNTEAFF.

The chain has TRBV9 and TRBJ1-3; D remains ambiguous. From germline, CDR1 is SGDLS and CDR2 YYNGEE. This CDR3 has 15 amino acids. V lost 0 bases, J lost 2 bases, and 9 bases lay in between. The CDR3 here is CASSVASLAGNTIYF. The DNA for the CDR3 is TGTGCCAGCAGCGTAGCTAGCTTAGCTGGAAACACCATATATTTT.

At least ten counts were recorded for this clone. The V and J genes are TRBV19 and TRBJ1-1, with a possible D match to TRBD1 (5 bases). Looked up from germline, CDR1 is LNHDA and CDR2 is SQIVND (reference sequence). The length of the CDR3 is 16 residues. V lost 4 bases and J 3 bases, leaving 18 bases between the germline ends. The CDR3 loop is CASSTPGRERDTEAFF. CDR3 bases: TGTGCCAGTAGTACCCCGGGCAGGGAACGGGACACTGAAGCTTTCTTT.

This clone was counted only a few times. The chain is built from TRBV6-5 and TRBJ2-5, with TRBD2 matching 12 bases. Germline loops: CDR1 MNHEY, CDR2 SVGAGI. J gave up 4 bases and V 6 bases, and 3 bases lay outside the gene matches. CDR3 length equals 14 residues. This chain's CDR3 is CASSQTSGRETQYF. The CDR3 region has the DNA TGTGCCAGCAGCCAGACTAGCGGGAGAGAGACCCAGTACTTC.

CDR3 sequence reads: CASSPSRGNTGELFF. The DNA of the CDR3 is TGTGCCAGCAGTCCCTCGCGCGGGAACACCGGGGAGCTGTTTTTT. This rearrangement joins TRBV28 to TRBJ2-2; D unclear. The V end was cut by 5 bases, the J end by 1 base, with 11 bases between. Germline assignment: CDR1 MDHEN and CDR2 SYDVKM. The CDR3 length is 15 residues.

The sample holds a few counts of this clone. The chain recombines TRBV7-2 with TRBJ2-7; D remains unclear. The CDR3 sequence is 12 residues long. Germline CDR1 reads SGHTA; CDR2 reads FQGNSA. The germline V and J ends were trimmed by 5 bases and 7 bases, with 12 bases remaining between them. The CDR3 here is CASSTVYGEQYF. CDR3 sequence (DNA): TGTGCCAGCAGCACGGTCTACGGGGAGCAGTACTTC.

The CDR3 bases are TGTGCCACCTCTCCGGGACTAGCGGGAGAGGACGGGGAGACCCAGTACTTC. Amino acids: CATSPGLAGEDGETQYF. The rearrangement links TRBV7-9 to TRBJ2-5; 14 nucleotides line up with TRBD2. V shed 10 bases and J 5 bases; nucleotides not matched to a gene: 15. This CDR3 has 17 amino acids. The germline V gene has CDR1 SEHNR and CDR2 FQNEAQ (reference sequence). The whole variable domain, remainder taken from reference TRBV7-9 and TRBJ2-5, is DTGVSQNPRHKITKRGQNVTFRCDPISEHNRLYWYRQTLGQGPEFLTYFQNEAQLEKSRLLSDRFSAERPKGSFSTLEIQRTEQGDSAMYLCATSPGLAGEDGETQYFGPGTRLLVL.